The 24 T cell receptor beta chains in this list originate from one sample, sequenced in a study of long-term antiretroviral therapy in people with HIV. Researchers ran immunoSEQ v3.0 at survey level. The assay was immunoSEQ multiplex PCR, and TCRdb's table has in-frame clones only and misses some. Counted here are 16,000 or so clones, more than 75% occurring once; the ten biggest clones make up around 12%. Sequencing was performed on unsorted PBMCs, taken 0.7 years before starting antiretroviral therapy. These receptors were obtained from a man in his fifties or sixties with HIV.

This rearrangement joins TRBV5-8 to TRBJ1-5; perhaps TRBD1 as D (5 bases). Germline CDR1 SGHTS, CDR2 YDEGEE. CDR3 length equals 13 residues. V lost 2 bases, J lost 7 bases, and 10 bases lay in between. The DNA of the CDR3 is TGTGCCAGCAGCTTCGGGGGTAGCCAGCCCCAGCATTTT. Its translation: CASSFGGSQPQHF.

In its sample, this clone was seen once. This rearrangement joins TRBV18 to TRBJ2-7; D tentatively reads TRBD1 or TRBD2 (5 bases each). Germline CDR1 is KGHSH and CDR2 is LQKENI. Between the trimmed V and J ends, which lost 6 bases and 2 bases, there was a span of 17 bases. The CDR3 runs to 15 residues. The CDR3 nucleotides are TGTGCCAGCTCGCCAGGGCCGGGATACCCCTACGAGCAGTACTTC. Protein sequence: CASSPGPGYPYEQYF.

For the CDR3, the DNA is TGCGCCAGCAGCTTGGGAGGGGTCCCTAACTATGGCTACACCTTC. Residues: CASSLGGVPNYGYTF. The chain uses TRBV5-1 and TRBJ1-2, with D maybe TRBD1 (5 bases). Germline V gives CDR1 SGHRS, CDR2 YFSETQ. Trimming cost V 0 bases and J 0 bases, with 9 bases left between them. CDR3 length equals 15 residues. The entire variable domain, with the rest obtained from reference TRBV5-1 and TRBJ1-2, is as follows: KAGVTQTPRYLIKTRGQQVTLSCSPISGHRSVSWYQQTPGQGLQFLFEYFSETQRNKGNFPGRFSGRQFSNSRSEMNVSTLELGDSALYLCASSLGGVPNYGYTFGSGTRLTVV.

The chain couples TRBV4-1 to TRBJ1-3, with D uncertain. CDR3 length: 17 amino acids. The germline V gene encodes CDR1 MGHRA and CDR2 YSYEKL. V lost 8 bases, J lost 0 bases, and 20 bases lay in between. The CDR3 spells CASGFLGRGSSGNTIYF. CDR3 nucleotides: TGCGCCAGCGGATTCCTCGGGCGCGGGAGCTCTGGAAACACCATATATTTT.

CDR3 DNA: TGTGCCAGCAGCTTGTTTGTCTCGGAGACCCAGTACTTC. It encodes CASSLFVSETQYF. The chain carries TRBV5-6 and TRBJ2-5; no definite D call. This CDR3 has 13 residues. Germline V gene sequence: CDR1 SGHDT, CDR2 YYEEEE. The germline V and J ends were trimmed by 1 base and 5 bases, with 9 bases remaining between them.

The genes are TRBV2 and TRBJ1-1; D unresolved. Germline values: CDR1 SNHLY, CDR2 FYNNEI. The length of the CDR3 is 15 residues. V was shortened by 10 bases and J by 4 bases, with 22 bases between the two germline ends. The CDR3 DNA follows: TGTGCCACTCCCGGAGGGCGGGAACGGGGCACTGAAGCTTTCTTT. Translating gives CATPGGRERGTEAFF.

The chain couples TRBV5-1 to TRBJ1-4; TRBD1 matches 7 bases. CDR1 and CDR2 from the germline V gene are SGHRS and YFSETQ. V shed 4 bases, J shed 6 bases, and the junction held 9 bases outside the gene matches. The CDR3 totals 15 residues. CDR3 coding DNA: TGCGCCAGCAGCGCTTCGACAGGGACTTATGAAAAACTGTTTTTT. Protein product: CASSASTGTYEKLFF.

The CDR3 DNA is TGTGCCAGCAGACTAACGGGCCGGGGTTCCTACGAGCAGTACTTC. Translating gives CASRLTGRGSYEQYF. The chain uses TRBV7-2 and TRBJ2-7; possible D gene TRBD2, 5 bases. V lost 6 bases and J 1 base, leaving 16 bases between the germline ends. Germline-derived CDR1 and CDR2 are SGHTA and FQGNSA. The CDR3 runs to 15 residues.

The chain is built from TRBV5-1 and TRBJ2-5; 11 nucleotides match TRBD1. CDR3 length: 15 amino acids. The germline V gene encodes CDR1 SGHRS and CDR2 YFSETQ. Germline trimming cut 0 bases from V and 5 bases from J; bases unmatched to any gene: 3. CDR3 protein: CASSLGTGGEETQYF. The CDR3 nucleotides read TGCGCCAGCAGCTTGGGGACAGGGGGCGAGGAGACCCAGTACTTC.

This clone was found once. The chain is built from TRBV4-3 and TRBJ2-3; D not resolved. The ends were cut back, 0 bases at V and 1 base at J, with 14 bases in the middle. The germline CDR1 and CDR2 sequences are LGHNA and YSLEER. The CDR3 length is 17 residues. CDR3 sequence: CASSQDLISGGTDTQYF. CDR3 nucleotides: TGCGCCAGCAGCCAAGATCTTATTTCTGGGGGCACAGATACGCAGTATTTT.

This sequence joins TRBV5-1 and TRBJ2-2, with 7 nucleotides matching TRBD2. The length of the CDR3 is 17 residues. Germline V CDR1 and CDR2: SGHRS, YFSETQ. Losses at the gene ends were 0 bases for V and 1 base for J; bases not matched to a gene: 6. The CDR3 loop reads CASSLDSGLGNTGELFF. The DNA for the CDR3 is TGCGCCAGCAGCTTGGATTCCGGACTAGGGAACACCGGGGAGCTGTTTTTT.

J is TRBJ1-4 and V is TRBV5-1; 9 bases are shared with TRBD1. Germline trimming cut 2 bases from V and 7 bases from J; bases unmatched to any gene: 6. The CDR3 is 15 residues long. Germline V gene lookup returns CDR1 SGHRS and CDR2 YFSETQ. CDR3 bases: TGCGCCAGCAGCTTACAGGGGGCCGGCATTGAAAAACTGTTTTTT. It specifies CASSLQGAGIEKLFF.

J is TRBJ2-2 and V is TRBV18; D unresolved. Germline V CDR1 and CDR2: KGHSH, LQKENI. CDR3 length: 13 residues. The germline V and J ends were trimmed by 6 bases and 4 bases, with 9 bases remaining between them. In DNA form, the CDR3 reads TGTGCCAGCTCCCCGGCTAGCACCGGGGAGCTGTTTTTT. The encoded protein is CASSPASTGELFF.

The rearrangement joins TRBV12-1 to TRBJ1-2; the table's D call, TRBD1, has no DNA check behind it. TRBV12-1 is shown as a pseudogene. The CDR3 is made up of 14 amino acids. CDR3 region: CASSTHRDLVGYTF. In nucleotides, the CDR3 is TGTGCCAGCAGCACCCACAGGGATTTGGTTGGCTACACCTTC.

The rearrangement links TRBV5-8 to TRBJ2-7; D gene unclear. The V end lost 6 bases, the J end lost 3 bases, and 13 bases lay between the germline ends. The germline gives CDR1 SGHTS, CDR2 YDEGEE. This CDR3 has 13 residues. As DNA, the CDR3 is TGTGCCAGCACAGCCGACCCAATCTACGAGCAGTACTTC. Encoded protein: CASTADPIYEQYF.

The V gene is TRBV25-1, the J gene TRBJ2-2; 7 bases align to TRBD2. CDR3 length equals 15 residues. Germline loops: CDR1 MGHDK, CDR2 SYGVNS. Unmatched junction bases numbered 9, after V lost 6 bases and J lost 5 bases. This CDR3 is CASRGLGGVTGELFF. CDR3 sequence (DNA): TGTGCCAGCAGAGGACTTGGGGGGGTTACCGGGGAGCTGTTTTTT.

The rearrangement links TRBV7-3 to TRBJ1-5; no clear D. V dropped 5 bases and J dropped 6 bases, with 11 bases sitting between them. This CDR3 region has 13 residues. The V gene's germline CDR1 is SGHTA and CDR2 FQGTGA. The DNA of the CDR3 is TGTGCCAGCAGCCTATCCCCGGGTCAGCCCCAGCATTTT. Residues: CASSLSPGQPQHF.

This clone was found once. The V gene is TRBV10-3, the J gene TRBJ1-1, with TRBD1 matching over 10 bases. CDR1 ENHRY and CDR2 SYGVKD come from the germline V gene. CDR3 size: 13 residues. Unmatched junction bases numbered 8, after V lost 10 bases and J lost 6 bases. The CDR3, as DNA: TGTGCCACCAACCCGGGACAGGGGTCTGAAGCTTTCTTT. This sequence encodes CATNPGQGSEAFF.

This rearrangement joins TRBV29-1 to TRBJ2-7; TRBD1 aligns across 9 bases. The CDR3 contains 12 residues. Germline V gene sequence: CDR1 SQVTM, CDR2 ANQGSEA. V was clipped by 4 bases and J by 3 bases; unmatched bases: 1. CDR3: CSVGTGVYEQYF. The CDR3 DNA is TGCAGCGTTGGGACAGGGGTCTACGAGCAGTACTTC.

The genes are TRBV7-9 and TRBJ2-7; D gene ambiguous. Looked up from germline, CDR1 is SEHNR and CDR2 is FQNEAQ (reference sequence). Trimming cost V 5 bases and J 3 bases, with 11 bases left between them. This CDR3 has 13 amino acids. CDR3 in amino acids: CASSPLSSYEQYF. The CDR3 coding sequence is TGTGCCAGCAGCCCCCTATCGAGCTACGAGCAGTACTTC.

V and J are TRBV5-4 and TRBJ2-1; 8 positions match TRBD2. V lost 0 bases and J lost 8; bases outside the gene matches: 7. Germline CDR1 and CDR2: SGHNT and YYREEE (reference sequence). The CDR3 consists of 15 residues. CDR3 in amino acids: CASSLAGGGVHEQFF. CDR3 DNA sequence: TGTGCCAGCAGCTTGGCGGGAGGGGGGGTCCATGAGCAGTTCTTC.

The J gene is TRBJ2-5, the V gene TRBV5-1; D is possibly TRBD1 or TRBD2 (5 bases each). Germline CDR1 and CDR2: SGHRS and YFSETQ. The CDR3 length is 14 residues. V gave up 0 bases and J gave up 7 bases, with 13 bases separating them. In nucleotides, the CDR3 is TGCGCCAGCAGCTTGGGGGACGGCTTTGGGACCCAGTACTTC. It yields the protein CASSLGDGFGTQYF.

The chain carries TRBV5-6 and TRBJ2-7; D gene uncertain. V gave up 4 bases and J gave up 3 bases, with 14 bases separating them. The CDR3 extends over 14 amino acids. Germline CDR1 reads SGHDT; CDR2 reads YYEEEE. In DNA, the CDR3 is TGTGCCAGCAGCCCAACCCTCCAAAACTACGAGCAGTACTTC. The encoded protein is CASSPTLQNYEQYF. Full variable domain (rest looked up from reference TRBV5-6 and TRBJ2-7): DAGVTQSPTHLIKTRGQQVTLRCSPKSGHDTVSWYQQALGQGPQFIFQYYEEEERQRGNFPDRFSGHQFPNYSSELNVNALLLGDSALYLCASSPTLQNYEQYFGPGTRLTVT.

The CDR3 loop reads CASSSGLLVDTQYF. The DNA for the CDR3 is TGTGCCAGCAGTTCCGGACTACTAGTTGATACGCAGTATTTT. The rearrangement uses TRBV6-5 and TRBJ2-3; TRBD2 might be the D (6 bases). Trimming shortened V by 4 bases and J by 6 bases, and 14 bases separated the two germline ends. The CDR3 covers 14 residues. Germline V gives CDR1 MNHEY, CDR2 SVGAGI.